Below are 26 T cell receptor beta chains sequenced from a single sample in a study of Graves' ophthalmopathy and Graves' hyperthyroidism. RNA transcripts provided the template for amplifying TCR beta CDR3 regions. HTBI primers primed a first-round RT-PCR, and a second-round multiplex PCR followed. TCRdb reprocessed the multiplex PCR reads with MiXCR, giving one entry per CDR3 protein. The sample shows roughly 170,000 distinct CDR3 sequences, roughly two fifths of them seen only once. Sequencing was performed on peripheral blood. Receptors originate from a man aged 25-45 years with Graves' ophthalmopathy.

V usage is TRBV28 and J usage is TRBJ1-1, with 10 bases that match TRBD1. The ends lost 2 bases at V and 9 bases at J; junction bases unmatched: 9. CDR1 and CDR2 from the germline V gene are MDHEN and SYDVKM. The CDR3 loop spans 15 amino acids. The DNA of the CDR3 is TGTGCCAGCAGTTTACGACCGGGACAGGGGAATAAAGCTTTCTTT. Encoded protein: CASSLRPGQGNKAFF.

This clonotype was detected many times. This rearrangement joins TRBV6-2 or TRBV6-3 to TRBJ1-2; D uncertain. The V and J ends lost 5 bases and 2 bases respectively, with 15 bases between them. The CDR3 consists of 15 residues. Germline lookup yields CDR1 MNHEY and CDR2 SVGEGT. CDR3 in amino acids: CASSRPPWMNYGYTF. DNA for the CDR3: TGTGCCAGCAGTCGGCCCCCTTGGATGAACTATGGCTACACCTTC.

CDR3 in amino acids: CSVEKGEQYF. CDR3 DNA: TGCAGCGTTGAGAAGGGCGAGCAGTACTTC. The gene calls are TRBV29-1 and TRBJ2-7; D remains unclear. Germline V gene lookup returns CDR1 SQVTM and CDR2 ANQGSEA. Trimming left V 3 bases short and J 6 bases short, with 6 bases between. There are 10 residues in the CDR3.

There are many counts of this clonotype. The chain employs TRBV28 and TRBJ2-5; TRBD2 aligns across 11 bases. The CDR3 spans 18 residues. The ends lost 5 bases at V and 4 bases at J; junction bases unmatched: 15. From germline, CDR1 is MDHEN and CDR2 SYDVKM. CDR3 region: CASSGDYSSGRPAETQYF. The CDR3 DNA reads as TGTGCCAGCAGTGGGGATTATTCTAGCGGGAGGCCGGCAGAGACCCAGTACTTC.

This clonotype was picked up many times. This CDR3 reads CASSTFSGVGNTIYF. The CDR3 DNA follows: TGTGCCAGCAGTACGTTTTCAGGCGTCGGAAACACCATATATTTT. The rearrangement links TRBV28 to TRBJ1-3; the D is unclear. Germline V lookup: CDR1 MDHEN, CDR2 SYDVKM. The ends were cut back, 5 bases at V and 4 bases at J, with 15 bases in the middle. The CDR3 runs 15 residues.

This clonotype was detected only once. J is TRBJ2-6 and V is TRBV20-1; either TRBD1 or TRBD2 may fit D (5 bases each). Per germline, CDR1 DFQATT and CDR2 SNEGSKA (reference sequence). The CDR3 sequence is 16 residues long. V was pared by 3 bases and J by 0 bases, with 12 bases between. The CDR3 DNA is TGCAGTGCTAGTGAATTGGGGGACTCTGGGGCCAACGTCCTGACTTTC. Amino acids: CSASELGDSGANVLTF.

This chain connects TRBV28 to TRBJ1-1, with no clear D. Germline CDR1 and CDR2: MDHEN and SYDVKM. The germline V and J ends were trimmed by 6 bases and 5 bases, with 19 bases remaining between them. This CDR3 has 15 amino acids. The CDR3: CASRTALKLRTEAFF. Here the CDR3 DNA reads TGTGCCAGCAGAACGGCCCTCAAGTTGAGGACTGAAGCTTTCTTT.

There are many counts of this clonotype. V usage is TRBV6-2 or TRBV6-3 and J usage is TRBJ1-1; D not resolved. V lost 2 bases, J lost 1 base, and 11 bases lay in between. The CDR3 sequence is 15 residues long. Germline CDR1 and CDR2: MNHEY and SVGEGT. Here the CDR3 DNA reads TGTGCCAGCAGTTACGCGGGTGCCGGGAACACTGAAGCTTTCTTT. Translating gives CASSYAGAGNTEAFF.

This clonotype appeared many times. The chain employs TRBV20-1 and TRBJ1-5; D gene ambiguous. The V and J ends lost 0 bases and 10 bases respectively, with 16 bases between them. The CDR3 contains 14 residues. CDR1 is DFQATT, CDR2 SNEGSKA, per germline (reference sequence). This CDR3 reads CSARDAQDSSPQHF. The CDR3 region has the DNA TGCAGTGCTAGAGATGCCCAGGATTCATCACCCCAGCATTTT.

This clonotype has ten or more counts. The chain is built from TRBV20-1 and TRBJ1-2; D is unresolved. The CDR3 is 12 amino acids. Germline CDR1 is DFQATT and CDR2 is SNEGSKA (reference sequence). The ends were cut back, 3 bases at V and 7 bases at J, with 12 bases in the middle. CDR3 sequence: CSASDIGSGYTF. CDR3 coding DNA: TGCAGTGCTAGCGACATTGGAAGTGGCTACACCTTC.

This clonotype came up a few times. The chain joins TRBV6-1 to TRBJ2-2; maybe TRBD2 (6 bases). Germline values: CDR1 MNHNS, CDR2 SASEGT. CDR3 length: 12 residues. V was trimmed by 8 bases and J by 3 bases, leaving 7 bases between them. The CDR3 loop reads CASGTYTGELFF. DNA for the CDR3: TGTGCCAGCGGGACTTACACCGGGGAGCTGTTTTTT.

This chain's CDR3 is CSVSGFYGYTF. The DNA of the CDR3 is TGCAGTGTTTCTGGGTTCTATGGCTACACCTTC. This chain joins TRBV20-1 and TRBJ1-2; D is uncertain. The germline V gene has CDR1 DFQATT and CDR2 SNEGSKA (reference sequence). This CDR3 contains 11 residues. Trimming shortened V by 7 bases and J by 4 bases, and 10 bases separated the two germline ends.

In this sample, this clonotype turned up once. V and J are TRBV7-2 and TRBJ2-7; 10 bases map to TRBD2. The germline V gene encodes CDR1 SGHTA and CDR2 FQGNSA. V shed 5 bases and J 5 bases; nucleotides not matched to a gene: 6. This CDR3 comprises 14 residues. The CDR3, as DNA: TGTGCCAGCAGCGTAACTAGCGGGATAGACGAGCAGTACTTC. This encodes CASSVTSGIDEQYF.

This clonotype was seen repeatedly, ten times or more. This chain uses TRBV4-3 with TRBJ1-2; D not resolved. This CDR3 comprises 14 residues. Germline assignment: CDR1 LGHNA and CDR2 YSLEER. The germline V and J ends were trimmed by 0 bases and 8 bases, with 13 bases remaining between them. CDR3 region: CASSQDRWNFGYTF. The CDR3 coding sequence is TGCGCCAGCAGCCAAGATCGATGGAACTTCGGCTACACCTTC.

The chain carries TRBV20-1 and TRBJ2-4; possible D gene TRBD2, 5 bases. The CDR3 is 14 residues long. V dropped 6 bases and J dropped 0 bases, with 12 bases sitting between them. Germline V lookup: CDR1 DFQATT, CDR2 SNEGSKA (reference sequence). The CDR3 reads CSAMEAPAKNIQYF. The CDR3 bases are TGCAGTGCCATGGAGGCGCCAGCCAAAAACATTCAGTACTTC.

This clonotype is labeled as medium-sized. This sequence joins TRBV6-2 or TRBV6-3 and TRBJ2-2, with D maybe TRBD2 (5 bases). This CDR3 comprises 14 residues. V was pared by 5 bases and J by 5 bases, with 12 bases between. CDR1 is MNHEY, CDR2 SVGEGT, per germline. The CDR3 is CASSPGFETGELFF. In nucleotides, the CDR3 is TGTGCCAGCAGTCCGGGATTCGAAACCGGGGAGCTGTTTTTT.

This clonotype showed up many times. The chain links TRBV27 to TRBJ2-2; TRBD2 matches 7 bases. There are 15 residues in the CDR3. The V gene's germline CDR1 is MNHEY and CDR2 SMNVEV (reference sequence). Trimming cost V 4 bases and J 7 bases; bases outside gene matches: 9. CDR3 in DNA: TGTGCCAGCAGTTACACTCCGGGGGGTAGCGGGGAGCTGTTTTTT. Residues: CASSYTPGGSGELFF.

The chain uses TRBV7-2 and TRBJ1-3, with D possibly matching TRBD1 (5 bases). Germline V CDR1 and CDR2: SGHTA, FQGNSA. CDR3 length equals 15 residues. The V gene lost 5 bases and the J gene lost 0 bases, with 11 bases spanning the gap. The CDR3 here is CASSTRGISGNTIYF. The CDR3 DNA follows: TGTGCCAGCAGCACCCGGGGCATCTCTGGAAACACCATATATTTT. The whole variable domain, filled in from reference TRBV7-2 and TRBJ1-3, reads GAGVSQSPSNKVTEKGKDVELRCDPISGHTALYWYRQSLGQGLEFLIYFQGNSAPDKSGLPSDRFSAERTGGSVSTLTIQRTQQEDSAVYLCASSTRGISGNTIYFGEGSWLTVV.

This clonotype came up many times. The chain uses TRBV28 and TRBJ1-5; D is unclear. CDR3 size: 13 residues. Trimming left V 6 bases short and J 6 bases short, with 12 bases between. The V gene's germline CDR1 is MDHEN and CDR2 SYDVKM. CDR3 sequence: CASSQLGSQPQHF. The CDR3 bases are TGTGCCAGCAGCCAGCTTGGATCTCAGCCCCAGCATTTT.

This clonotype was recorded at least ten times. The CDR3: CSAPERTGNKLLAGLKSYEQYF. In DNA, the CDR3 is TGCAGTGCTCCGGAACGGACAGGGAACAAACTACTAGCGGGGCTGAAATCCTACGAGCAGTACTTC. The chain joins TRBV20-1 to TRBJ2-7; TRBD2 matches at 10 bases. This CDR3 contains 22 residues. V was pared by 5 bases and J by 1 base, with 29 bases of the junction left unmatched. The germline CDR1 and CDR2 sequences are DFQATT and SNEGSKA (reference sequence).

This clonotype was recorded at least ten times. V is TRBV12-3 or TRBV12-4 and J is TRBJ2-7; D ambiguous. V dropped 7 bases and J dropped 2 bases, with 15 bases sitting between them. The CDR3 length is 14 residues. The CDR3 region is CASNQVGFTYEQYF. CDR3 DNA sequence: TGTGCCAGCAACCAGGTGGGATTTACCTACGAGCAGTACTTC.

In its sample, this clonotype was seen many times. The V gene is TRBV29-1, the J gene TRBJ2-7; 8 nucleotides align to TRBD1. The CDR3 covers 13 residues. Unmatched junction bases numbered 6, after V lost 4 bases and J lost 4 bases. CDR1 is SQVTM, CDR2 ANQGSEA, per germline. CDR3 residues: CSVGTGLGYEQYF. The CDR3 DNA reads as TGCAGCGTTGGGACAGGGTTAGGATACGAGCAGTACTTC.

This clonotype was counted ten times or more. The V and J genes are TRBV7-6 and TRBJ2-7, with TRBD1 matching over 8 bases. Looked up from germline, CDR1 is SGHVS and CDR2 is FNYEAQ. CDR3 length: 13 amino acids. Losses at the gene ends were 6 bases for V and 4 bases for J; bases not matched to a gene: 5. The CDR3: CASREQGGYEQYF. CDR3 coding DNA: TGTGCCAGCAGGGAACAGGGGGGTTACGAGCAGTACTTC.

The CDR3 protein is CSARELQGIYEQYF. The CDR3 nucleotides are TGCAGTGCTAGAGAACTACAGGGGATCTACGAGCAGTACTTC. The rearrangement uses TRBV20-1 and TRBJ2-7; 7 bases are a match to TRBD1. V was pared by 0 bases and J by 3 bases, with 5 bases of the junction left unmatched. CDR3 length: 14 residues. The germline V gene has CDR1 DFQATT and CDR2 SNEGSKA (reference sequence).

The V call is TRBV6-1, the J call TRBJ1-1, with a tentative D call TRBD1 (6 bases). V was trimmed by 5 bases and J by 1 base, leaving 14 bases between them. Germline V gives CDR1 MNHNS, CDR2 SASEGT. The CDR3 sequence is 15 residues long. The CDR3: CASSQPIRGNTEAFF. The CDR3 nucleotides read TGTGCCAGCAGTCAACCTATCAGGGGGAACACTGAAGCTTTCTTT.

Many counts were recorded for this clonotype. The chain links TRBV5-6 to TRBJ2-2, with D perhaps matching TRBD1 (5 bases). Germline CDR1 SGHDT, CDR2 YYEEEE. The CDR3 consists of 14 residues. Between the trimmed V and J ends, which lost 3 bases and 7 bases, there was a span of 13 bases. DNA of the CDR3: TGTGCCAGCAGCTCGGGCTTTCAGGGCGGGGAGCTGTTTTTT. It translates to CASSSGFQGGELFF.